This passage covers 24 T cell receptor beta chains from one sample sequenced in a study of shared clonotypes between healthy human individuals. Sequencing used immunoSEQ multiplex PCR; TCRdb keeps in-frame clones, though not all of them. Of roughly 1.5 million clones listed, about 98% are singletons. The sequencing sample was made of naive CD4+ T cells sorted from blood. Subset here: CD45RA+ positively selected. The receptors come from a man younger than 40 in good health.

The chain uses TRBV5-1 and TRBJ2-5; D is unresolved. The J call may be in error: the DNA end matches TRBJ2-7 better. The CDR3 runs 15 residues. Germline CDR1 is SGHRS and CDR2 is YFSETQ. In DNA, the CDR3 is TGCGCCAGCAGCTTGGGTGACCTAAGGGACTACGAGCAGTACTTC. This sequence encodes CASSLGDLRDYEQYF.

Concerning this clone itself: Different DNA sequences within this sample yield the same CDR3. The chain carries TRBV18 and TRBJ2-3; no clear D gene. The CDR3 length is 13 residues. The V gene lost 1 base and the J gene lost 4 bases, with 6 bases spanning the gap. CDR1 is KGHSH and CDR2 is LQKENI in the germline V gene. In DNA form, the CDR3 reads TGTGCCAGCTCACCACTGGGCGCAGATACGCAGTATTTT. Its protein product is CASSPLGADTQYF.

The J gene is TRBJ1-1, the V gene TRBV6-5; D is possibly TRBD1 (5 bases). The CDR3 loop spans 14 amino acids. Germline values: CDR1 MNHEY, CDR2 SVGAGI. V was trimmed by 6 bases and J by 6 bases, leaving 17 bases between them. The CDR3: CASRGLLTTAEAFF. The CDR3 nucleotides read TGTGCCAGCAGGGGACTCCTGACGACGGCTGAAGCTTTCTTT.

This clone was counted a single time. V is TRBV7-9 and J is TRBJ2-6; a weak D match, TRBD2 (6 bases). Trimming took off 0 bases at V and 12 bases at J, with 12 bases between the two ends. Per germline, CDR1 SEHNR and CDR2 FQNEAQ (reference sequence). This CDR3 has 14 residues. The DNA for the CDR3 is TGTGCCAGCAGCTTAGCGGGCCGGCGGGGCGTCCTGACTTTC. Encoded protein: CASSLAGRRGVLTF.

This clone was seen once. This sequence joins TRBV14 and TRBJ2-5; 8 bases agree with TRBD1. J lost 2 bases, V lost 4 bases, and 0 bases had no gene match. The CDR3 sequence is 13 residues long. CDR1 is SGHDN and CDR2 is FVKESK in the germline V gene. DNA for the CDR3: TGTGCCAGCAGCCGGGACAGGCAAGAGACCCAGTACTTC. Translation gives CASSRDRQETQYF.

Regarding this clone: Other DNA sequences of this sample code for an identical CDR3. The CDR3 coding sequence is TGCAGCGTTGGCGGGAGGCTAACAGATACGCAGTATTTT. This translates into CSVGGRLTDTQYF. This chain connects TRBV29-1 to TRBJ2-3, with 8 bases that match TRBD2. The CDR3 is made up of 13 amino acids. The ends lost 4 bases at V and 3 bases at J; junction bases unmatched: 3. Per germline, CDR1 SQVTM and CDR2 ANQGSEA.

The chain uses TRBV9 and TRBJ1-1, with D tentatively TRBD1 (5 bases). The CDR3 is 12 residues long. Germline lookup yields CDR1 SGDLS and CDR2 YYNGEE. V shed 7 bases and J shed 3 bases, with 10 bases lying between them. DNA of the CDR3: TGTGCCAGCGCAGGGATGGACACTGAAGCTTTCTTT. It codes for CASAGMDTEAFF.

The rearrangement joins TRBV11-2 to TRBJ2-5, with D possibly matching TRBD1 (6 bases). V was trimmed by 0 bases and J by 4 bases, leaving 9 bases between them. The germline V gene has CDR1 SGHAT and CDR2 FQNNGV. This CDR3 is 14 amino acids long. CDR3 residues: CASSLDQGIETQYF. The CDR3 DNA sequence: TGTGCCAGCAGCTTAGATCAGGGGATAGAGACCCAGTACTTC.

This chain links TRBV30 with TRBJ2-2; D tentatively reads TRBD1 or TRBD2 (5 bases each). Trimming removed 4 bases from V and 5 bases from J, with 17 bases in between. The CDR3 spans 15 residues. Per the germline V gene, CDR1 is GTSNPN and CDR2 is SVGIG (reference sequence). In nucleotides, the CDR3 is TGTGCCTGGAACCCCCGGGGCGTCCTGACCGGGGAGCTGTTTTTT. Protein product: CAWNPRGVLTGELFF.

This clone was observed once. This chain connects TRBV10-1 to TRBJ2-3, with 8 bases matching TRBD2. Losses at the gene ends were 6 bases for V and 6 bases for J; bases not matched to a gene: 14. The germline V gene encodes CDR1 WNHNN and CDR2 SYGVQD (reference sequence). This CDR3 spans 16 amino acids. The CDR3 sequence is CASSALGAGDRDTQYF. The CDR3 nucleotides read TGCGCCAGCAGCGCCCTGGGAGCGGGAGATCGGGATACGCAGTATTTT.

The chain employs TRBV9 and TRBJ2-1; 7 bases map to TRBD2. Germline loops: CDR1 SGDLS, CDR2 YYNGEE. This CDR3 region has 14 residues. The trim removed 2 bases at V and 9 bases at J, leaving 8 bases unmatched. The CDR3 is CASSVQPGEGEQFF. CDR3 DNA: TGTGCCAGCAGCGTTCAGCCCGGGGAGGGTGAGCAGTTCTTC. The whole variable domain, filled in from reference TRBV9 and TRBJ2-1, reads DSGVTQTPKHLITATGQRVTLRCSPRSGDLSVYWYQQSLDQGLQFLIQYYNGEERAKGNILERFSAQQFPDLHSELNLSSLELGDSALYFCASSVQPGEGEQFFGPGTRLTVL.

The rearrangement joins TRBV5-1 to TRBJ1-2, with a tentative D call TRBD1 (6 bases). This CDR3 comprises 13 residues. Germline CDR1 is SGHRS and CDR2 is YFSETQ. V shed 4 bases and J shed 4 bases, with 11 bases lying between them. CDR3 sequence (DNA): TGCGCCAGCAGCAACCTGACAGGCTATGGCTACACCTTC. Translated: CASSNLTGYGYTF.

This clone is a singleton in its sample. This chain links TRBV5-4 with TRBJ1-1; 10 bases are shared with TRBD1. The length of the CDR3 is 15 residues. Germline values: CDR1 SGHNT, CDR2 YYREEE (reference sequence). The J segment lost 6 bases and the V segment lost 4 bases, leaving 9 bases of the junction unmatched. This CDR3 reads CASSPPGTGVAEAFF. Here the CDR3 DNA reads TGTGCCAGCAGCCCCCCCGGGACAGGGGTGGCTGAAGCTTTCTTT.

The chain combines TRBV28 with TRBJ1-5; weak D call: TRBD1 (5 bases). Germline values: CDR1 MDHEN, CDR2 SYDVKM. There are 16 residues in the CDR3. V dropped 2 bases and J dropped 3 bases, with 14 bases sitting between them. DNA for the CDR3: TGTGCCAGCAGTTTAGGCAGGGTCGGGGTCAATCAGCCCCAGCATTTT. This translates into CASSLGRVGVNQPQHF.

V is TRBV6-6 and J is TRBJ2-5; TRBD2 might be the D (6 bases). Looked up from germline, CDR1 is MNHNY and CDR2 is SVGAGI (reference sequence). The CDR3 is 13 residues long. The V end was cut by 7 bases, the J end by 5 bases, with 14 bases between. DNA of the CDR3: TGTGCCAGCACCCGTCGACGGGGGGAGACCCAGTACTTC. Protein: CASTRRRGETQYF.

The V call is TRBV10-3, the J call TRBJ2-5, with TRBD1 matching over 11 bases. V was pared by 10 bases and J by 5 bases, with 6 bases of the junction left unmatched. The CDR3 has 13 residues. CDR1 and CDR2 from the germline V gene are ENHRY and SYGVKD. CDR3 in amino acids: CATGQGARETQYF. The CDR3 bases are TGTGCCACTGGACAGGGGGCACGGGAGACCCAGTACTTC.

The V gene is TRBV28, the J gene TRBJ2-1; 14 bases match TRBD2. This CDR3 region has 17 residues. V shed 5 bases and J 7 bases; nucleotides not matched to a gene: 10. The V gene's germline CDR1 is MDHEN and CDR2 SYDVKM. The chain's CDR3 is CASSPGTSGRVYNEQFF. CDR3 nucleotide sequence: TGTGCCAGCAGTCCTGGGACTAGCGGGAGAGTTTATAATGAGCAGTTCTTC.

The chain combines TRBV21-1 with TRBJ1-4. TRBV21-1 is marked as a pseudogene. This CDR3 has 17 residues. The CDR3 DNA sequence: TGTGCCAGCAGCAAAGTGGGGCAGGAGGGCGTCGGTGAAAAACTGTTTTTT. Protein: CASSKVGQEGVGEKLFF.

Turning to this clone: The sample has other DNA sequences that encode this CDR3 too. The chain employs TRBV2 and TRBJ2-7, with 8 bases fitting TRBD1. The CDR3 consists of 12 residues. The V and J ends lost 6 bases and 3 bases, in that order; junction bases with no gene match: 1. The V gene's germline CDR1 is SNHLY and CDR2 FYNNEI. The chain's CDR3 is CASRDRDYEQYF. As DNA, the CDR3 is TGTGCCAGCAGGGACAGGGACTACGAGCAGTACTTC.

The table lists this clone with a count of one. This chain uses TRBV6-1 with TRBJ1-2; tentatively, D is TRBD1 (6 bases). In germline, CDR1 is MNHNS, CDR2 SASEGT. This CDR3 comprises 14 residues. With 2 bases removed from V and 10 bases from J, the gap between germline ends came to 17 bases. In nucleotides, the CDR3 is TGTGCCAGCAGTGAAATAAACAGGGAGGTCGACTACACCTTC. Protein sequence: CASSEINREVDYTF.

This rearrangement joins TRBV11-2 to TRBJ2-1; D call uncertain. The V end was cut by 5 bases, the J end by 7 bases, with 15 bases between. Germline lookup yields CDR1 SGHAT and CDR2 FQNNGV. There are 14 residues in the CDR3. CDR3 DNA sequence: TGTGCCAGCAGCCCCGGAGACCCGGGTAATGAGCAGTTCTTC. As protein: CASSPGDPGNEQFF.

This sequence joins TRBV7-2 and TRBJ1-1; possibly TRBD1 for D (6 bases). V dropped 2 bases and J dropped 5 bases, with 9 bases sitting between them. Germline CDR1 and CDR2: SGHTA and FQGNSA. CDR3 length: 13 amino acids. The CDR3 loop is CASSLRGTTEAFF. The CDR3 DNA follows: TGTGCCAGCAGCTTAAGGGGGACAACTGAAGCTTTCTTT. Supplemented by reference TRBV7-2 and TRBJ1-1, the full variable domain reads GAGVSQSPSNKVTEKGKDVELRCDPISGHTALYWYRQSLGQGLEFLIYFQGNSAPDKSGLPSDRFSAERTGGSVSTLTIQRTQQEDSAVYLCASSLRGTTEAFFGQGTRLTVV.

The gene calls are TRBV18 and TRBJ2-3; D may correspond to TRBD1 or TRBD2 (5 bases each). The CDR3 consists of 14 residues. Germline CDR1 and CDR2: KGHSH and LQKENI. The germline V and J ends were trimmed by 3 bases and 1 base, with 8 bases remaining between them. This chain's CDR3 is CASSPQGGTDTQYF. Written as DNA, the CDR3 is TGTGCCAGCTCACCGCAGGGAGGCACAGATACGCAGTATTTT.

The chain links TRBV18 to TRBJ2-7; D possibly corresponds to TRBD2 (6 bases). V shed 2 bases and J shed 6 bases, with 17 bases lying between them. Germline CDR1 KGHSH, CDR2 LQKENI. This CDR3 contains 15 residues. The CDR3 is CASSPSAGIRSEQYF. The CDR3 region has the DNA TGTGCCAGCTCACCATCCGCGGGGATAAGGAGCGAGCAGTACTTC.